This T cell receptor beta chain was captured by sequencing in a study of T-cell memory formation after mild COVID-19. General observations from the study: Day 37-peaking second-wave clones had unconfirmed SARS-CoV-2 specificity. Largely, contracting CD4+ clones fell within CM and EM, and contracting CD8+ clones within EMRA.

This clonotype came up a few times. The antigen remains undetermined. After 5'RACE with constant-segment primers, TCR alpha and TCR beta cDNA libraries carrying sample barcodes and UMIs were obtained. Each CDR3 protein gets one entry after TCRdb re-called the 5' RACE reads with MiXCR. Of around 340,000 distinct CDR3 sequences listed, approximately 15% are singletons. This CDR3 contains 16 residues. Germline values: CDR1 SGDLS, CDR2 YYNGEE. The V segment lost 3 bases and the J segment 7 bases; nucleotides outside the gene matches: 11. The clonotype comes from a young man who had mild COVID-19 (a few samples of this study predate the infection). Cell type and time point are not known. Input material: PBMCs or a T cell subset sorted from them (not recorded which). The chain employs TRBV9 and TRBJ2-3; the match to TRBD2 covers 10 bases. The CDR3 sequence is CASSAVAGGDVHTQYF. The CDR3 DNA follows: TGTGCCAGCAGCGCTGTAGCGGGGGGAGATGTACATACGCAGTATTTT.